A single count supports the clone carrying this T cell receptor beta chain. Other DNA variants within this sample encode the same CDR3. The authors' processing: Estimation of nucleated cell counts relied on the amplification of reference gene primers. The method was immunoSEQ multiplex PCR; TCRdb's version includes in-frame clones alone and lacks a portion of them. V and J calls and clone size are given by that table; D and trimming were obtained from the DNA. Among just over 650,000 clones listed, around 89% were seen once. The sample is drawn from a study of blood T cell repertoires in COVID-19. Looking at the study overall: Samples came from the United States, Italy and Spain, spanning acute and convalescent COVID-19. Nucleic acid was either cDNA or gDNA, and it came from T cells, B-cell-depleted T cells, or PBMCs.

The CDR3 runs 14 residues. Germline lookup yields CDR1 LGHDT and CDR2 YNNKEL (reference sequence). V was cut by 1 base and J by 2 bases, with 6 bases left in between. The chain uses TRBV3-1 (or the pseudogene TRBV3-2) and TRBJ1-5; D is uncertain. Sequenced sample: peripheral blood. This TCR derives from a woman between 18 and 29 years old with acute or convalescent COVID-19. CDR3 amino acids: CASSQGRGNQPQHF. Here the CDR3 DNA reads TGTGCCAGCAGCCAAGGACGGGGCAATCAGCCCCAGCATTTT.